What follows are 19 T cell receptor beta chains derived from one specimen sequenced in a study of T-cell memory formation after mild COVID-19 (dated by TCRdb to the early 2020s). The library was built by means of 5' RACE. Sequencing relied on an Illumina NovaSeq 6000. TCRdb's own reprocessing of the public reads used fastp at Q25 and MiXCR and kept productive beta chains. When rows share a CDR3 protein, they turn into one entry using the most common DNA and genes. Recorded for this sample are over 400,000 distinct CDR3 sequences; about 22% of them occurred a single time. Roughly 14% of the sample is held by the ten biggest clonotypes. Material: PBMCs or a T cell subset sorted from them (not recorded which). The receptor set was obtained from an adult woman who had mild COVID-19 (a few samples of this study predate the infection). The sample titles of this study are shuffled in the database, so cell type and time point are left out; the donor was told from shared clones.

The chain employs TRBV12-3 or TRBV12-4 and TRBJ1-1, with 9 bases matching TRBD1. This CDR3 spans 17 amino acids. Trimming at V came to 5 bases and at J to 7 bases, leaving 17 bases not matched to a gene. The CDR3 coding sequence is TGTGCCAGCAGTCTGACGGGGACAGGGAGTTACGTTGATGAAGCTTTCTTT. This codes for CASSLTGTGSYVDEAFF.

This clonotype was detected a few times. The genes are TRBV4-2 and TRBJ2-7, with D perhaps TRBD2 (6 bases). This CDR3 region has 18 residues. V was trimmed by 1 base and J by 6 bases, leaving 25 bases between them. CDR1 and CDR2 from the germline V gene are LGHNA and YNFKEQ. The CDR3: CASSQGGPGRTFGREQYF. In nucleotides, the CDR3 is TGTGCCAGCAGCCAAGGGGGACCGGGGAGGACTTTCGGTCGCGAGCAGTACTTC.

This clonotype was detected only a few times. This chain joins TRBV7-2 and TRBJ2-5; 12 bases align to TRBD2. The CDR3 totals 16 residues. Germline V gene sequence: CDR1 SGHTA, CDR2 FQGNSA. With V trimmed by 2 bases and J by 4 bases, 5 bases remained unmatched. The CDR3 spells CASSLRLAGVGETQYF. The CDR3 DNA reads as TGTGCCAGCAGCTTAAGACTAGCGGGAGTCGGAGAGACCCAGTACTTC.

This clonotype was observed a few times. The chain couples TRBV18 to TRBJ2-7, with TRBD2 as a possible D gene (5 bases). The CDR3 is 16 residues long. With 2 bases removed from V and 3 bases from J, the gap between germline ends came to 17 bases. Germline-derived CDR1 and CDR2 are KGHSH and LQKENI. Written as DNA, the CDR3 is TGTGCCAGCTCACCATTTACGGAGACTCGGGACTACGAGCAGTACTTC. Translated, it gives CASSPFTETRDYEQYF.

The gene calls are TRBV7-9 and TRBJ2-7, with D maybe TRBD1 (7 bases). This CDR3 comprises 13 residues. CDR1 SEHNR and CDR2 FQNEAQ come from the germline V gene (reference sequence). V lost 5 bases to trimming and J lost 7 bases, with 15 bases between them. CDR3 residues: CASSAGTVWEQYF. Here the CDR3 DNA reads TGTGCCAGCAGCGCGGGGACAGTTTGGGAGCAGTACTTC.

This clonotype was observed many times. The V and J genes are TRBV12-3 or TRBV12-4 and TRBJ1-5; D remains unclear. The CDR3 is 14 residues long. Trimming removed 5 bases from V and 5 bases from J, with 13 bases in between. The CDR3 reads CASSTWTGDQPQHF. The CDR3 DNA reads as TGTGCCAGCAGTACCTGGACCGGGGATCAGCCCCAGCATTTT.

V and J are TRBV12-3 or TRBV12-4 and TRBJ2-1; 7 nucleotides agree with TRBD1. After removal of 3 bases from V and 3 bases from J, the junction contained 5 bases not matched to a gene. The CDR3 is 15 residues long. The CDR3 loop reads CASSFSQGVYNEQFF. The CDR3 DNA reads TGTGCCAGCAGTTTCAGTCAGGGGGTCTACAATGAGCAGTTCTTC.

The chain joins TRBV5-1 to TRBJ1-1; D may be TRBD1 (6 bases). The CDR3 sequence is 13 residues long. The germline V gene encodes CDR1 SGHRS and CDR2 YFSETQ. V was trimmed by 0 bases and J by 6 bases, leaving 9 bases between them. CDR3 sequence: CASSLAQGSEAFF. For the CDR3, the DNA is TGCGCCAGCAGCTTGGCCCAGGGGTCTGAAGCTTTCTTT.

The chain couples TRBV27 to TRBJ1-2, with D maybe TRBD1 (5 bases). The CDR3 covers 13 residues. Trimming removed 2 bases from V and 8 bases from J, with 12 bases in between. CDR1 MNHEY and CDR2 SMNVEV come from the germline V gene (reference sequence). Here the CDR3 reads CASSLGAGTGYTF. In DNA form, the CDR3 reads TGTGCCAGCAGTTTAGGGGCAGGGACCGGCTACACCTTC.

A few counts support this clonotype. The rearrangement joins TRBV29-1 to TRBJ1-2; D is possibly TRBD1 (5 bases). This CDR3 has 18 amino acids. The germline V and J ends were trimmed by 4 bases and 1 base, with 25 bases remaining between them. CDR1 is SQVTM and CDR2 is ANQGSEA in the germline V gene. The CDR3 here is CSVVVGAGTSAFNYGYTF. In DNA form, the CDR3 reads TGCAGCGTTGTAGTAGGAGCGGGGACTAGCGCCTTTAACTATGGCTACACCTTC.

The V call is TRBV4-2, the J call TRBJ2-6; D not certain. The CDR3 contains 15 residues. Germline V gene lookup returns CDR1 LGHNA and CDR2 YNFKEQ. V was trimmed by 0 bases and J by 4 bases, leaving 7 bases between them. Here the CDR3 DNA reads TGTGCCAGCAGCCAAGATGGAGTAGGGGCCAACGTCCTGACTTTC. Its translation is CASSQDGVGANVLTF.

This clonotype was observed a handful of times. The J gene is TRBJ2-3, the V gene TRBV12-3 or TRBV12-4; 14 bases agree with TRBD2. The CDR3 totals 19 residues. The ends lost 5 bases at V and 4 bases at J; junction bases unmatched: 14. CDR3 sequence: CASSPSPGLAGGRSDTQYF. The CDR3 nucleotides read TGTGCCAGCAGTCCCTCCCCTGGACTAGCGGGGGGACGATCAGATACGCAGTATTTT.

This chain connects TRBV5-5 to TRBJ2-7; 7 bases fit TRBD1. The V gene end was trimmed by 0 bases and the J gene end by 5 bases; junction bases not matched to a gene: 5. The length of the CDR3 is 14 residues. Germline CDR1 SGHKS, CDR2 YYEKEE (reference sequence). In DNA, the CDR3 is TGTGCCAGCAGCTTGGTGACAGGGTCCCACGAGCAGTACTTC. This sequence encodes CASSLVTGSHEQYF.

V and J are TRBV12-3 or TRBV12-4 and TRBJ2-3, with 9 positions matching TRBD1. CDR3 size: 16 residues. Trimming cost V 4 bases and J 2 bases; bases outside gene matches: 7. CDR3 protein: CASSWGQGGDTDTQYF. CDR3 bases: TGTGCCAGCAGTTGGGGACAGGGCGGGGACACAGATACGCAGTATTTT.

There are a few counts of this clonotype. The chain is built from TRBV3-1 and TRBJ2-7, with TRBD1 matching 8 bases. V was clipped by 4 bases and J by 0 bases; unmatched bases: 5. Germline V gives CDR1 LGHDT, CDR2 YNNKEL (reference sequence). The CDR3 contains 15 residues. Here the CDR3 DNA reads TGTGCCAGCAGCCGGGGACAGGTGAGCTCCTACGAGCAGTACTTC. It is translated as CASSRGQVSSYEQYF.

Worth noting for this clonotype: At one of its ends the junction is not consistent with the germline gene, which may arise from a read error. The V call is TRBV18, the J call TRBJ2-7, with D perhaps TRBD1 or TRBD2 (5 bases each). CDR1 and CDR2 (germline): KGHSH, LQKENI. CDR3 length: 15 amino acids. The CDR3 protein is CASSAPLGTYYEQYF. Written as DNA, the CDR3 is TGTGCCAGCTCAGCACCGTTGGGGACCTACTACGAGCAGTACTTC.

The chain employs TRBV24-1 and TRBJ2-5, with 10 positions matching TRBD2. V dropped 4 bases and J dropped 3; count of bases not matched to a gene: 16. The CDR3 extends over 19 amino acids. Germline V CDR1 and CDR2: KGHDR, SFDVKD. This chain's CDR3 is CATSELSGTSDSVEETQYF. The CDR3 DNA follows: TGTGCCACCAGTGAGTTGTCCGGGACTAGCGACTCGGTGGAAGAGACCCAGTACTTC.

The chain is built from TRBV7-9 and TRBJ1-2; possible D gene TRBD1, 6 bases. CDR3 length: 17 residues. V lost 5 bases and J 3 bases, leaving 22 bases between the germline ends. Germline CDR1 is SEHNR and CDR2 is FQNEAQ (reference sequence). The CDR3 here is CASSPPRTVSLHYGYTF. DNA of the CDR3: TGTGCCAGCAGCCCCCCTCGGACAGTCTCACTACACTATGGCTACACCTTC.

This chain connects TRBV6-5 to TRBJ2-1; D uncertain. Germline CDR1 MNHEY, CDR2 SVGAGI. The CDR3 length is 13 residues. V was clipped by 2 bases and J by 2 bases, with 4 bases between them. CDR3 in amino acids: CASSYGAYNEQFF. The CDR3, as DNA: TGTGCCAGCAGTTACGGGGCCTACAATGAGCAGTTCTTC.